This T cell receptor (beta chain) was sequenced for a study of vaccination effects on CD4 cells after COVID-19. This clone turned up a few times. Its antigen is still unknown. The repertoire was sequenced with immunoSEQ multiplex PCR; TCRdb's copy has only in-frame clones and lacks some. Of about 19,000 clones in the sample, around 70% were seen once. The germline V gene has CDR1 MNHEY and CDR2 SVGAGI. This CDR3 has 12 amino acids. V shed 6 bases and J shed 5 bases, with 8 bases lying between them. Prior to sequencing, the ViraFEST assay stimulated PBMC with viral peptide pools, which expanded the antigen-specific CD4+ T cells. Following 10 days of culture, CD4+ T cells were isolated. This individual contracted SARS-CoV-2 between March and December 2020, as verified by PCR.

This chain uses TRBV6-5 with TRBJ2-1, with D uncertain. This receptor was identified in a human donor who had a prior SARS-CoV-2 infection. Sequencing was performed on CD4+ T cells from PBMCs cultured with SARS-CoV-2 spike peptides, taken before COVID-19 vaccination. This chain's CDR3 is CASSPRNNEQFF. The CDR3 DNA is TGTGCCAGCAGCCCCAGGAACAATGAGCAGTTCTTC.